This TCR beta chain was captured by sequencing in a study of T cell responses to AZD1222 COVID-19 vaccine. Study results and limitations: Spike-specific TCR breadth and depth grew following two AZD1222 doses. Spike was spanned by vaccine-associated CD4 TCRs, which were dominant at 160-218 and 743-854. Baseline antibody screening turned up just a handful of seropositive AZD1222 recipients.

Germline values: CDR1 LGHDT, CDR2 YNNKEL (reference sequence). This CDR3 spans 16 amino acids. V dropped 6 bases and J dropped 9 bases, with 21 bases sitting between them. For this clone: Antigen specificity is unknown.

TCRdb keeps only in-frame clones here, not all; method: immunoSEQ multiplex PCR. Here the sample spans about 150,000 clones, roughly 90% being singletons. Sequencing used peripheral blood, obtained 28 days after the second AZD1222 dose. This clonotype was sampled from an adult who received the AZD1222 COVID-19 vaccine. The gene calls are TRBV3-1 (or the pseudogene TRBV3-2) and TRBJ1-6, with a possible D match to TRBD1 (5 bases). CDR3 loop: CASRTTSRGGSSPLHF. In DNA form, the CDR3 reads TGTGCCAGCAGGACGACCTCTCGGGGGGGTTCTTCACCCCTCCACTTT.